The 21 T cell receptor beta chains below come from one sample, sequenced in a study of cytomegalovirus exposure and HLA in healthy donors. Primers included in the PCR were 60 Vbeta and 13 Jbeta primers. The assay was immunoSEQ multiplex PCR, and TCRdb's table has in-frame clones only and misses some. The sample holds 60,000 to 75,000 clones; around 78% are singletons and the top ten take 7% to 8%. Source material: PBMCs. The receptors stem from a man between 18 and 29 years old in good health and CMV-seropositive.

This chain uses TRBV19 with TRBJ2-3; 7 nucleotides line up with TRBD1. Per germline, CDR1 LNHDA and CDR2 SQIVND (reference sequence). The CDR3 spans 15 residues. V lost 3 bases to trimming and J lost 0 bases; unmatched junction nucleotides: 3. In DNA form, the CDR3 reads TGTGCCAGTAGTATTATGGGACAGAGCACAGATACGCAGTATTTT. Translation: CASSIMGQSTDTQYF.

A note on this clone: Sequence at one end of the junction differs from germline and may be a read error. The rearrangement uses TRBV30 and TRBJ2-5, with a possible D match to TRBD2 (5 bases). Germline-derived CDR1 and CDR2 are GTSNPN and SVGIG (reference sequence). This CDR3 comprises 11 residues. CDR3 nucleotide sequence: TGTGCCTGGAGTGTACTAGGGCCCTCCAACTTC. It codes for CAWSVLGPSNF.

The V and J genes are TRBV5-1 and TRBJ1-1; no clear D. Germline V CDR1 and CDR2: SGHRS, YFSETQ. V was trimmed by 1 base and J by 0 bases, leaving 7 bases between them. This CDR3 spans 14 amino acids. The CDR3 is CASSLTDVNTEAFF. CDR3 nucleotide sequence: TGCGCCAGCAGCTTGACAGACGTGAACACTGAAGCTTTCTTT.

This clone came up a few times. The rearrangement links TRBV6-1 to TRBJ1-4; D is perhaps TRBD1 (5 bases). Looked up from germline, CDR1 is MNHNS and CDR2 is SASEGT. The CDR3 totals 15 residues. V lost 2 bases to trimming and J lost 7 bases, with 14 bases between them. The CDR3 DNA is TGTGCCAGCAGTGAACGTCAGGGCTCAGTTGAAAAACTGTTTTTT. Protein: CASSERQGSVEKLFF.

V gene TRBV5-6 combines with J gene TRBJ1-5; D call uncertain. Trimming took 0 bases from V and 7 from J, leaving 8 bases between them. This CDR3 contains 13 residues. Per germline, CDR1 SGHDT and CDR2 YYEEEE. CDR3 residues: CASSLAPGQPQHF. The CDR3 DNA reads TGTGCCAGCAGCTTGGCCCCAGGACAGCCCCAGCATTTT.

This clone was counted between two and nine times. The CDR3 coding sequence is TGTGCCAGCAGTGACCCTAATACCTACGAAGCTTTCTTT. Its translation: CASSDPNTYEAFF. V usage is TRBV6-4 and J usage is TRBJ1-1; D is uncertain. This CDR3 is 13 amino acids long. Germline V gives CDR1 MRHNA, CDR2 SNTAGT. Deletions cut 2 bases from V and 8 bases from J, with 12 bases between.

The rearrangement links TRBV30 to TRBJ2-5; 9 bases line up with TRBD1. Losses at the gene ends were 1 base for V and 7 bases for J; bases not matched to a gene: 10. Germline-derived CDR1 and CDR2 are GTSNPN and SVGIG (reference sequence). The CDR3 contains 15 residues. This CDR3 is CAWSEAGTGSGTQYF. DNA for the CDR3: TGTGCCTGGAGTGAAGCCGGGACAGGGTCGGGGACCCAGTACTTC.

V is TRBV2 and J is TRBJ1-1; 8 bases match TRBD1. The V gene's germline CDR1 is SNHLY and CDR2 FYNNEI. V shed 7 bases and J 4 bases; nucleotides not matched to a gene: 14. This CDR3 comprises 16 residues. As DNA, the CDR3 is TGTGCCAGCACCGGGGTGACAGGGGTGTACGGCACTGAAGCTTTCTTT. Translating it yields CASTGVTGVYGTEAFF.

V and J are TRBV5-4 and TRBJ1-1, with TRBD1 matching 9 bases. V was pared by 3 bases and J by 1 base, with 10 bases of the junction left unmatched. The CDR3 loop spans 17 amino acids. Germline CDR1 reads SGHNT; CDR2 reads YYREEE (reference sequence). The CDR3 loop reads CASSSGTGWVGNTEAFF. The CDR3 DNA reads TGTGCCAGCAGCTCCGGGACAGGGTGGGTTGGGAACACTGAAGCTTTCTTT. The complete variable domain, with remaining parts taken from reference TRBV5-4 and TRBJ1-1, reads ETGVTQSPTHLIKTRGQQVTLRCSSQSGHNTVSWYQQALGQGPQFIFQYYREEENGRGNFPPRFSGLQFPNYSSELNVNALELDDSALYLCASSSGTGWVGNTEAFFGQGTRLTVV.

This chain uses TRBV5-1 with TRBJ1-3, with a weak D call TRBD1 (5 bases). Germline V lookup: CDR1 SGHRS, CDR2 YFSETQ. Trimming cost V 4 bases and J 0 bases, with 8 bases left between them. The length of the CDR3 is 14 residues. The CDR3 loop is CASSPGSSGNTIYF. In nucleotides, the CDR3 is TGCGCCAGCAGCCCAGGGTCCTCTGGAAACACCATATATTTT.

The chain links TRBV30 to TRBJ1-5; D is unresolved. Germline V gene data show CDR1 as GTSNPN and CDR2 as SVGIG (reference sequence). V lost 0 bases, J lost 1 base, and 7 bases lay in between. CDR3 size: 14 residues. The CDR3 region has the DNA TGTGCCTGGAGTGTGGGAGCCAGCAATCAGCCCCAGCATTTT. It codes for CAWSVGASNQPQHF. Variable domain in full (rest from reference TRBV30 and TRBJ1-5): SQTIHQWPATLVQPVGSPLSLECTVEGTSNPNLYWYRQAAGRGLQLLFYSVGIGQISSEVPQNLSASRPQDRQFILSSKKLLLSDSGFYLCAWSVGASNQPQHFGDGTRLSIL.

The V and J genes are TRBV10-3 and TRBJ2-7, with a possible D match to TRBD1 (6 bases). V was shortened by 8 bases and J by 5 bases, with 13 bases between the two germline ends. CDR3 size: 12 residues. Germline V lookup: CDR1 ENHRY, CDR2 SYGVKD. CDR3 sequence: CAIPPRGHEQYF. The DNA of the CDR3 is TGTGCCATCCCCCCCAGGGGCCACGAGCAGTACTTC.

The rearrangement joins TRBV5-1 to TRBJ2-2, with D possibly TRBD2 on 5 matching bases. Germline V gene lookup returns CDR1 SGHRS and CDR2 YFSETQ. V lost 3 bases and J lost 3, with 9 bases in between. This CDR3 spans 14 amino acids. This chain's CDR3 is CASSSDGDTGELFF. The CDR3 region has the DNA TGCGCCAGCAGCTCGGACGGGGACACCGGGGAGCTGTTTTTT.

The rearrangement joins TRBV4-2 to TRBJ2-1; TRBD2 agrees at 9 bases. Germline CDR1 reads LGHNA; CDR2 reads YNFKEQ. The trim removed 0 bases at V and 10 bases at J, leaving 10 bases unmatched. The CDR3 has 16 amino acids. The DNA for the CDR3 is TGTGCCAGCAGCCAAGACGGTTTAGCGGGAGCCCCCGAGCAGTTCTTC. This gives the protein CASSQDGLAGAPEQFF.

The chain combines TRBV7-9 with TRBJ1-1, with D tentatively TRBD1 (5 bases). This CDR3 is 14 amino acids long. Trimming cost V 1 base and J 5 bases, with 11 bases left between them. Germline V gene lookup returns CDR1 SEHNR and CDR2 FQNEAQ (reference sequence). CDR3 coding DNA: TGTGCCAGCAGCTTAGGGGCAGGGCATACTGAAGCTTTCTTT. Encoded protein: CASSLGAGHTEAFF.

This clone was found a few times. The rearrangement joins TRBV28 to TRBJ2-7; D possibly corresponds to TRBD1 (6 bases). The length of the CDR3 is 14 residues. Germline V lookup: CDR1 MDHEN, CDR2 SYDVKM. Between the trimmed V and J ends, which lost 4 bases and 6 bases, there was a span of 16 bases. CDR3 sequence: CASSWGPRGSEQYF. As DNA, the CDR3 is TGTGCCAGCAGTTGGGGCCCTAGGGGGAGCGAGCAGTACTTC. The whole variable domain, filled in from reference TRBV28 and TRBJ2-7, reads DVKVTQSSRYLVKRTGEKVFLECVQDMDHENMFWYRQDPGLGLRLIYFSYDVKMKEKGDIPEGYSVSREKKERFSLILESASTNQTSMYLCASSWGPRGSEQYFGPGTRLTVT.

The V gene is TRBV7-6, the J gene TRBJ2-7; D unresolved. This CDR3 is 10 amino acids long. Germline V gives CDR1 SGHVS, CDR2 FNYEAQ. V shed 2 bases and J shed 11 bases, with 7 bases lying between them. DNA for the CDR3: TGTGCCAGCAGCTTAACGAGAGAGTACTTC. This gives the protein CASSLTREYF.

CDR3 sequence (DNA): TGTGCCAGCAGCCCTGGGGGCACCGTCGTCTCCGGGGAGCTGTTTTTT. It is translated as CASSPGGTVVSGELFF. This chain uses TRBV5-4 with TRBJ2-2, with a tentative D call TRBD1 (6 bases). This CDR3 comprises 16 residues. Germline values: CDR1 SGHNT, CDR2 YYREEE (reference sequence). V was cut by 4 bases and J by 6 bases, with 19 bases left in between.

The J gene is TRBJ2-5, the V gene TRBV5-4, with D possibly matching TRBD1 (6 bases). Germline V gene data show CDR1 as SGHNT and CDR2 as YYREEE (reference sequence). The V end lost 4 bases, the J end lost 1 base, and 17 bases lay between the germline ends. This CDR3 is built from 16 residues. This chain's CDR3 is CASSRQTGGSQETQYF. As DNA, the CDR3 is TGTGCCAGCAGCCGGCAGACAGGCGGATCCCAAGAGACCCAGTACTTC. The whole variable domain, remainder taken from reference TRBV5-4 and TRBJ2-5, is ETGVTQSPTHLIKTRGQQVTLRCSSQSGHNTVSWYQQALGQGPQFIFQYYREEENGRGNFPPRFSGLQFPNYSSELNVNALELDDSALYLCASSRQTGGSQETQYFGPGTRLLVL.

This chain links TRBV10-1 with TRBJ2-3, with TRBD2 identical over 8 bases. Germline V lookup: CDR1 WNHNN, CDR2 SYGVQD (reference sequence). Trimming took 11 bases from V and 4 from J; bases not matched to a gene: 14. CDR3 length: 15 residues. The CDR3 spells CASKWGGRLSDTQYF. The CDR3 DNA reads TGCGCCTCGAAATGGGGCGGGAGGCTCTCAGATACGCAGTATTTT.

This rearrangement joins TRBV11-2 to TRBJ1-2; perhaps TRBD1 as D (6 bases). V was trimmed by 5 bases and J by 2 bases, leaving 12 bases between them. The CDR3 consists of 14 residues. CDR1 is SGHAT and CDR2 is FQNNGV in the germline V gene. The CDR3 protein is CASSRGGGNYGYTF. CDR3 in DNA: TGTGCCAGCAGCCGAGGGGGGGGGAACTATGGCTACACCTTC.